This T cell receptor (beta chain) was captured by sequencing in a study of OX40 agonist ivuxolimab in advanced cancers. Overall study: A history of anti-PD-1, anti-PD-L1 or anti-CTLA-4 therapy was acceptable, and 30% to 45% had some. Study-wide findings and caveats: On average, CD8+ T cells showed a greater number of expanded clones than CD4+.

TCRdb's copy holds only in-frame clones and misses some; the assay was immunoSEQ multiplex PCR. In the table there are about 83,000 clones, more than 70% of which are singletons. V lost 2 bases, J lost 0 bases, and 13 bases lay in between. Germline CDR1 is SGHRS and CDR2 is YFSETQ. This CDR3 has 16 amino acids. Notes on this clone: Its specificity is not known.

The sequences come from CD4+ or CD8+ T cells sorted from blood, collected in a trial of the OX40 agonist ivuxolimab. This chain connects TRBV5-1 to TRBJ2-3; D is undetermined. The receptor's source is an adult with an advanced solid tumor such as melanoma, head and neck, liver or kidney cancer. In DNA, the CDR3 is TGCGCCAGCAGCTTCGCATGGGATACTAGCACAGATACGCAGTATTTT. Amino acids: CASSFAWDTSTDTQYF.